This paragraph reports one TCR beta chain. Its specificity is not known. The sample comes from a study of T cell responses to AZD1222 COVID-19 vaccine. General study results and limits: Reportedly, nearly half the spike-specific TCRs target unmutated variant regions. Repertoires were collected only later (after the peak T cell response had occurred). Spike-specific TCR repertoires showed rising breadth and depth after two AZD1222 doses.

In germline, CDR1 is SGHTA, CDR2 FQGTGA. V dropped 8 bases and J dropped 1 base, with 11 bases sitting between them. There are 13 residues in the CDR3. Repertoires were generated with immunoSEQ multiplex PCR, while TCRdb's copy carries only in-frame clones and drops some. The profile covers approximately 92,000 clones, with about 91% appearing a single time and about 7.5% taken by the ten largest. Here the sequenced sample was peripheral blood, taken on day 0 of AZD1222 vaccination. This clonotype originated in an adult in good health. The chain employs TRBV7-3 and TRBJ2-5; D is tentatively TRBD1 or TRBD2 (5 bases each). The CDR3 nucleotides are TGTGCCAGCTCGAGGGGCACCCAAGAGACCCAGTACTTC. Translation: CASSRGTQETQYF.